This is a list of T cell receptor beta chains from one sample in a study of blood T cell repertoires in COVID-19. Only in-frame clones appear in the TCRdb table, and some are missing; sequencing was by immunoSEQ multiplex PCR. This sample has about 41,000 clones, with 70% to 90% found just once. Material: peripheral blood. The receptors derive from a man in his 60s with acute or convalescent COVID-19. CDR3s leave out the opening cysteine and the closing phenylalanine or tryptophan. The D gene is left open where the match is weak.

len	v_gene	j_gene	d_gene	CDR3aa
16	TRBV11-2	TRBJ2-1	TRBD1	ASSLDLKTGGAVDEQF
14	TRBV30	TRBJ1-1	TRBD1	AWSGRQGASNTEAF
12	TRBV15	TRBJ1-1	TRBD1	ATSTGGGSTEAF
13	TRBV9	TRBJ1-1	.	ASSPAGDGYTEAF
13	TRBV5-8	TRBJ1-4	TRBD1	ASSSRTGGVEKLF
16	TRBV5-4	TRBJ2-1	.	ASSPPPAGASSYNEQF
12	TRBV6-5	TRBJ1-2	.	ASSYGGDNYGYT
13	TRBV12-5	TRBJ1-5	.	ASGLDERDNQPQH
13	TRBV23-1	TRBJ2-5	.	ASSQSGTLQETQY
13	TRBV18	TRBJ2-6	.	ASSPGSSGANVLT
9	TRBV13	TRBJ2-7	TRBD1	ASSTQGEVY
13	TRBV6-2/TRBV6-3	TRBJ1-2	TRBD1	ASSYVEGANYGYT
14	TRBV5-4	TRBJ1-3	.	ASSLGGGSSGNTIY
12	TRBV6-6	TRBJ1-2	TRBD1	ASRGGQISYGYT
9	TRBV6-5	TRBJ1-1	.	ASSSGVMSF
9	TRBV29-1	TRBJ2-1	.	SVEQNNEQF
10	TRBV28	TRBJ2-3	.	ATLLNTDTQY
11	TRBV6-5	TRBJ2-3	TRBD1	ASTQGATGTQY
12	TRBV7-2	TRBJ2-5	.	ASSPGTPQWDQY
13	TRBV6-5	TRBJ2-4	.	ASSQGGGSKNIQY
11	TRBV6-5	TRBJ2-1	TRBD2	ASSYSNGGAQF
12	TRBV19	TRBJ1-6	TRBD1	ASRPQGYNSPLH
13	TRBV7-8	TRBJ1-1	.	ASSLVWAGDTEAF
12	TRBV7-8	TRBJ2-2	.	ATIRRATSGELF
12	TRBV11-2	TRBJ1-4	.	ASSWGLTNEKLF
13	TRBV18	TRBJ1-1	TRBD1	ASSPSTGGGTEAF
14	TRBV4-2	TRBJ2-7	TRBD2	ASSQQSGLAHDEQY
12	TRBV5-1	TRBJ2-7	.	ASSLAGGNYEQY
13	TRBV5-1	TRBJ1-2	.	ASSPTTGLHYGYT
13	TRBV4-1	TRBJ1-1	TRBD1	ASSQTTAFQGGAF
10	TRBV2	TRBJ2-2	.	ASRASTGELF
10	TRBV6-6	TRBJ2-7	TRBD1	ASNRGPYEQY
12	TRBV7-8	TRBJ1-2	.	ASSLVADSYGYT
12	TRBV19	TRBJ2-5	.	ASSIAGGRETQY
12	TRBV7-2	TRBJ2-5	.	ASSLSSEGETQY
14	TRBV2	TRBJ2-6	.	ASSGLGSAGANVLT
15	TRBV5-1	TRBJ2-3	TRBD2	ASSGGLANSGTDTQY
15	TRBV24-1	TRBJ2-7	.	ATSDSAMTGTSYEQY
14	TRBV6-5	TRBJ1-5	TRBD1	ASSYTRDSINQPQH
15	TRBV29-1	TRBJ2-1	TRBD2	SVEDPSGGMLYNEQF
15	TRBV3-1/TRBV3-2	TRBJ2-5	TRBD2	ASSQLTGTTDQETQY
14	TRBV30	TRBJ1-6	.	AWGAAVDSIGSPLH
14	TRBV3-1/TRBV3-2	TRBJ2-1	TRBD2	ASSQDGGTRYGEQF
13	TRBV6-5	TRBJ1-2	.	ASSYADSPNYGYT
14	TRBV23-1	TRBJ1-4	.	ASSQYETGFNEKLF
13	TRBV18	TRBJ2-7	TRBD1	ASSPPGQANYEQY
14	TRBV11-2	TRBJ1-2	TRBD1	ASRGGTGAIWGGYT
15	TRBV7-6	TRBJ2-3	TRBD2	ASSLGRLAGYEDTQY
15	TRBV11-2	TRBJ1-6	.	ASSLAWGVPRDSPLH
12	TRBV7-9	TRBJ1-4	.	ASSLSSGWEKLF
14	TRBV18	TRBJ1-2	TRBD1	ASSRPGDRDNYGYT
15	TRBV9	TRBJ2-5	TRBD1	ASSVAAGTGGRETQY
12	TRBV5-4	TRBJ2-5	TRBD1	GTQVGTGDETQY
16	TRBV7-9	TRBJ2-7	TRBD1	ASSSWPSQGAKVYEQY
12	TRBV3-1/TRBV3-2	TRBJ2-3	TRBD2	ASRTSGGADTQY
12	TRBV7-2	TRBJ2-1	.	ASSPVQSYNEQF
11	TRBV18	TRBJ2-7	TRBD1	ASSSGTGNEQY